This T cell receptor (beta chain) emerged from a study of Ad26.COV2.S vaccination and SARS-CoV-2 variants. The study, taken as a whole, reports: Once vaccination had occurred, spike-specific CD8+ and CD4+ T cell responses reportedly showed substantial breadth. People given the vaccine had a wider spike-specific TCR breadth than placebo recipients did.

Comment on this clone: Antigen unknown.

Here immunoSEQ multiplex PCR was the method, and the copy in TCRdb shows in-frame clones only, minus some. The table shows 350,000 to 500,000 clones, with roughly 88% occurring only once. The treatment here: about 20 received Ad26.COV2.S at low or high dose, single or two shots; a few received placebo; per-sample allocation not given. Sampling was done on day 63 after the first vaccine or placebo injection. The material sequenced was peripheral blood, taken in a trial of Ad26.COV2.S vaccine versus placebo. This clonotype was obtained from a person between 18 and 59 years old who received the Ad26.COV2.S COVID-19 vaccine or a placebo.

The CDR3 coding sequence is TGTGCCAGCAGACAGGGAAACACCGGGGAGCTGTTTTTT. Residues: CASRQGNTGELFF. The V and J genes are TRBV27 and TRBJ2-2; a weak D match, TRBD1 (6 bases). Germline loops: CDR1 MNHEY, CDR2 SMNVEV (reference sequence). The length of the CDR3 is 13 residues. V lost 6 bases and J lost 2, with 7 bases in between.